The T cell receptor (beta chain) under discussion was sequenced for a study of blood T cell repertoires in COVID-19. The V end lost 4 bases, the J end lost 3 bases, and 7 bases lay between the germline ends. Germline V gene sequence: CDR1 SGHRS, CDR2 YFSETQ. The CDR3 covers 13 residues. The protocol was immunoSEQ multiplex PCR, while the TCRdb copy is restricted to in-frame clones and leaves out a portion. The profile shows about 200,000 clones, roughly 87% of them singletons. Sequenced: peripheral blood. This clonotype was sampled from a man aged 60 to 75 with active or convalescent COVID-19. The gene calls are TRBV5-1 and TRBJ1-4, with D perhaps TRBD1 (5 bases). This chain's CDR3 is CASSGGANEKLFF. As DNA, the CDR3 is TGCGCCAGCAGCGGGGGGGCTAATGAAAAACTGTTTTTT.